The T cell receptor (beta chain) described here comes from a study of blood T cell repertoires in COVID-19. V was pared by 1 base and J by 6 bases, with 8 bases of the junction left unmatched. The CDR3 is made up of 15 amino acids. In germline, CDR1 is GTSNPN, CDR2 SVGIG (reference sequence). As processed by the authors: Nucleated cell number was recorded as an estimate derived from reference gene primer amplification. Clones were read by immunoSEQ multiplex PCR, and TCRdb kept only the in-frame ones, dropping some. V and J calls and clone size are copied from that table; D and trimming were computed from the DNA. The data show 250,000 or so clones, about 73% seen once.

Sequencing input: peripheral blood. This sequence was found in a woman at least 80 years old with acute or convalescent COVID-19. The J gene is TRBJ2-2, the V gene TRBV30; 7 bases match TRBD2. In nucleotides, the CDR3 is TGTGCCTGGAGTGAAGTAATGGGAGGGCCCGGGGAGCTGTTTTTT. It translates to CAWSEVMGGPGELFF.